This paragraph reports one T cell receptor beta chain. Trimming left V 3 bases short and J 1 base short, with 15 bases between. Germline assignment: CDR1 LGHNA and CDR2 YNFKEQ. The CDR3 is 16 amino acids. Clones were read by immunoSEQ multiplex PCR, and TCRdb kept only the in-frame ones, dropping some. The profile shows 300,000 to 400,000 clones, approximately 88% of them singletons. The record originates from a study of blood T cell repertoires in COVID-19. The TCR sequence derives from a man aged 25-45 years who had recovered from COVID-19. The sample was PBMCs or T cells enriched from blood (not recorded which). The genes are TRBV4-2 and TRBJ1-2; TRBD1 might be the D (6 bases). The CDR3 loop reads CASSQGDEGVNYGYTF. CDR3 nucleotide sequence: TGTGCCAGCAGCCAGGGGGACGAGGGGGTTAACTATGGCTACACCTTC.